These 16 T cell receptor beta chains originate from one sample sequenced in a study of cytomegalovirus exposure and HLA in healthy donors. Both 60 Vbeta primers and 13 Jbeta primers went into the PCR. Only in-frame clones appear in the TCRdb table, and some are missing; sequencing was by immunoSEQ multiplex PCR. This sample's clone table lists approximately 82,000 clones. The sequencing input was PBMCs. The source of these receptors is a woman aged 60-75 years in good health and CMV-seronegative.

The chain combines TRBV5-1 with TRBJ1-3; D gene ambiguous. This CDR3 spans 15 amino acids. The germline V gene encodes CDR1 SGHRS and CDR2 YFSETQ. The V end lost 5 bases, the J end lost 1 base, and 13 bases lay between the germline ends. CDR3 nucleotide sequence: TGCGCCAGCAGATCACCTGAGGAGTCTGGAAACACCATATATTTT. The encoded protein is CASRSPEESGNTIYF.

This chain links TRBV18 with TRBJ2-7; D perhaps matches TRBD1 (6 bases). CDR1 and CDR2 from the germline V gene are KGHSH and LQKENI. The germline V and J ends were trimmed by 6 bases and 1 base, with 16 bases remaining between them. The CDR3 loop spans 15 amino acids. The CDR3 coding sequence is TGTGCCAGCTCCCTGGGACAAGCGCTTTCCTACGAGCAGTACTTC. Translation: CASSLGQALSYEQYF.

The J gene is TRBJ2-1, the V gene TRBV5-8; 8 bases align to TRBD2. The germline V gene has CDR1 SGHTS and CDR2 YDEGEE. The CDR3 has 16 amino acids. The trim removed 2 bases at V and 0 bases at J, leaving 4 bases unmatched. CDR3 in DNA: TGTGCCAGCAGCTTTTTGAGCGGGAGCTCCTACAATGAGCAGTTCTTC. The encoded protein is CASSFLSGSSYNEQFF.

The V call is TRBV18, the J call TRBJ1-5; D ambiguous. From germline, CDR1 is KGHSH and CDR2 LQKENI. The CDR3 runs 17 residues. V was pared by 6 bases and J by 0 bases, with 18 bases between. The CDR3 region is CASSLKGPGSSNQPQHF. CDR3 coding DNA: TGTGCCAGCTCTCTAAAGGGTCCGGGGAGTAGCAATCAGCCCCAGCATTTT.

The CDR3 bases are TGTGCCAGCAGTTACTCGTCCAGGGTCGATCAGCCCCAGCATTTT. Its protein is CASSYSSRVDQPQHF. The chain couples TRBV6-5 to TRBJ1-5; tentatively, D is TRBD1 (5 bases). In germline, CDR1 is MNHEY, CDR2 SVGAGI. CDR3 length: 15 amino acids. The germline V and J ends were trimmed by 0 bases and 5 bases, with 11 bases remaining between them.

The chain has TRBV7-8 and TRBJ2-3, with 8 bases lining up with TRBD1. Germline V gene lookup returns CDR1 SGHVS and CDR2 FQNEAQ. The CDR3 covers 19 residues. Trimming cost V 5 bases and J 4 bases; bases outside gene matches: 20. The CDR3, as DNA: TGTGCCAGCAGCCATTATCCCAAAGCCGACAGGGGAGGAGCAGATACGCAGTATTTT. Translation gives CASSHYPKADRGGADTQYF.

The chain is built from TRBV10-1 and TRBJ2-2, with D possibly matching TRBD1 (6 bases). The germline gives CDR1 WNHNN, CDR2 SYGVQD (reference sequence). Between the trimmed V and J ends, which lost 4 bases and 6 bases, there was a span of 12 bases. The CDR3 loop spans 14 amino acids. CDR3 sequence (DNA): TGCGCCAGCAGTGTAGCTTCAGGGGCCGGGGAGCTGTTTTTT. Translated: CASSVASGAGELFF.

The chain recombines TRBV5-1 with TRBJ1-1, with TRBD1 matching 9 bases. Trimming removed 5 bases from V and 5 bases from J; junction bases left unmatched: 7. Germline CDR1 SGHRS, CDR2 YFSETQ. CDR3 length: 14 residues. In DNA form, the CDR3 reads TGCGCCAGCAGGACGTACAGGGGGCGAACTGAAGCTTTCTTT. This codes for CASRTYRGRTEAFF.

V usage is TRBV5-1 and J usage is TRBJ2-7; D uncertain. The CDR3 spans 12 residues. Germline CDR1 and CDR2: SGHRS and YFSETQ. Trimming removed 4 bases at V and 0 bases at J, with 5 bases between. This CDR3 is CASSPSSYEQYF. The CDR3 DNA sequence: TGCGCCAGCAGCCCCTCCTCCTACGAGCAGTACTTC.

V and J are TRBV7-9 and TRBJ1-1; D gene ambiguous. The CDR3 extends over 12 amino acids. V was shortened by 3 bases and J by 5 bases, with 7 bases between the two germline ends. Germline V gives CDR1 SEHNR, CDR2 FQNEAQ (reference sequence). The CDR3 DNA is TGTGCCAGCAGCTTGGGGAGGACTGAAGCTTTCTTT. It is translated as CASSLGRTEAFF.

The rearrangement links TRBV7-8 to TRBJ1-2; 7 bases agree with TRBD1. The V gene's germline CDR1 is SGHVS and CDR2 FQNEAQ. The CDR3 has 14 residues. Trimming took 5 bases from V and 3 from J; bases not matched to a gene: 6. The CDR3: CASSQIGTDYGYTF. The CDR3 coding sequence is TGTGCCAGCAGCCAAATAGGGACAGACTATGGCTACACCTTC.

As DNA, the CDR3 is TGTGCCAGCAGCTTGGCCGGACTAGCGGGATCTCGGGAGCAGTTCTTC. Protein product: CASSLAGLAGSREQFF. The V call is TRBV5-4, the J call TRBJ2-1; 12 bases map to TRBD2. Unmatched junction bases numbered 8, after V lost 0 bases and J lost 10 bases. CDR3 length: 16 amino acids. Germline-derived CDR1 and CDR2 are SGHNT and YYREEE (reference sequence).

V and J are TRBV10-2 and TRBJ2-2, with 7 bases fitting TRBD1. J lost 6 bases, V lost 2 bases, and 0 bases had no gene match. Germline CDR1 WSHSY, CDR2 SAAADI. This CDR3 is 13 amino acids long. The CDR3 is CASSEGTAGELFF. CDR3 nucleotides: TGCGCCAGCAGTGAGGGGACAGCCGGGGAGCTGTTTTTT.

The chain couples TRBV7-6 to TRBJ2-5; D uncertain. The germline V gene encodes CDR1 SGHVS and CDR2 FNYEAQ. The CDR3 spans 13 residues. The ends were cut back, 4 bases at V and 1 base at J, with 7 bases in the middle. CDR3 loop: CASSSVIQETQYF. The CDR3 DNA reads as TGTGCCAGCAGCTCCGTAATCCAAGAGACCCAGTACTTC.

V gene TRBV19 combines with J gene TRBJ2-7; D ambiguous. The germline gives CDR1 LNHDA, CDR2 SQIVND (reference sequence). The V end lost 3 bases, the J end lost 2 bases, and 14 bases lay between the germline ends. CDR3 size: 15 residues. The CDR3 loop is CASSINYAKAYEQYF. The DNA for the CDR3 is TGTGCCAGTAGTATTAACTACGCGAAAGCCTACGAGCAGTACTTC.

The genes are TRBV12-5 and TRBJ2-3; maybe TRBD1 (6 bases). The germline V gene has CDR1 LGHNT and CDR2 FRNRAP. The CDR3 covers 15 residues. Trimming took 5 bases from V and 0 from J, leaving 12 bases between them. The CDR3 coding sequence is TGTGCTAGTGGTACAGGGACGGGCAGCACAGATACGCAGTATTTT. Its protein is CASGTGTGSTDTQYF.